The entry below gives a single T cell receptor (beta chain) sequence along with its context. No antigen is known for it. Using quantitative 5'-RACE with molecular barcodes, the authors made TCR beta libraries. MiXCR, run by TCRdb on the 5' RACE reads, gives a single entry per CDR3 protein. Of under 850,000 distinct CDR3 sequences listed, roughly 19% are singletons. The sample is drawn from a study of CD8 T cells in ankylosing spondylitis. Regarding the study as a whole: In ankylosing spondylitis blood, a motif of roughly 8 highly homologous TCR beta variants appeared characteristic. In ankylosing spondylitis patients, matched synovial fluid reportedly showed significant enrichment of disease-linked clones. As for the disease-linked clones, they showed a CD8+ phenotype and occurred at relatively low frequencies in peripheral blood.

This CDR3 spans 15 amino acids. Trimming cost V 0 bases and J 5 bases, with 13 bases left between them. Germline V gene data show CDR1 as MGHRA and CDR2 as YSYEKL. What was sequenced was blood, either unsorted or a sorted T cell fraction (not recorded which). The clonotype originates from a male donor with ankylosing spondylitis. V gene TRBV4-1 combines with J gene TRBJ2-5; D is perhaps TRBD1 (6 bases). This CDR3 is CASSQDETRGETQYF. CDR3 sequence (DNA): TGCGCCAGCAGCCAAGACGAAACTAGGGGGGAGACCCAGTACTTC.